This T cell receptor (beta chain) was profiled in a study of early T cells in non-severe SARS-CoV-2 infection. Ten or more counts support this clonotype. TCRdb used MiXCR to reprocess the 5' RACE reads, holding one entry per CDR3 protein. In the table there are some 28,000 distinct CDR3 sequences, about 4.6% of which are singletons. Sequenced sample: whole blood. The TCR was taken from an adult who was a healthcare worker with PCR-confirmed SARS-CoV-2 infection or an uninfected control (not recorded which).

CDR3 sequence reads: CASRKYEQYF. In DNA form, the CDR3 reads TGTGCCAGCAGAAAATACGAGCAGTACTTC. The rearrangement joins TRBV28 to TRBJ2-7, with D unresolved. Trimming left V 6 bases short and J 4 bases short, with 4 bases between. The CDR3 has 10 residues. Germline V gives CDR1 MDHEN, CDR2 SYDVKM.